This T cell receptor (beta chain) came from a study of OX40 agonist ivuxolimab in advanced cancers. Assay: immunoSEQ multiplex PCR; the TCRdb copy retains only in-frame clones and omits some. Among around 68,000 clones listed, around 86% were seen once. Germline V gives CDR1 MGHDK, CDR2 SYGVNS. V shed 2 bases and J 5 bases; nucleotides not matched to a gene: 11. This CDR3 contains 16 residues. This TCR was sampled from an adult with an advanced solid tumor such as melanoma, head and neck, liver or kidney cancer. The gene calls are TRBV25-1 and TRBJ1-2; 7 bases are shared with TRBD1. Sequencing was performed on CD4+ or CD8+ T cells sorted from blood, taken in a trial of the OX40 agonist ivuxolimab. CDR3 bases: TGTGCCAGCAGTGAACCACCCGGCAGGGGGATGTATGGCTACACCTTC. It yields the protein CASSEPPGRGMYGYTF.